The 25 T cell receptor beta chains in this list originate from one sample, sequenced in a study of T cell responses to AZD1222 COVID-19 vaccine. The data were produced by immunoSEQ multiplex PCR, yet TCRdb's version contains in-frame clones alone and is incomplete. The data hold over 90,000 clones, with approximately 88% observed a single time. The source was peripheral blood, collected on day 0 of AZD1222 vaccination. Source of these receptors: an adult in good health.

The CDR3 region is CASNSLTTSTDTQYF. In DNA form, the CDR3 reads TGTGCCAGCAACTCACTAACAACTAGCACAGATACGCAGTATTTT. The chain recombines TRBV9 with TRBJ2-3; the D is unclear. CDR3 length equals 15 residues. Germline CDR1 SGDLS, CDR2 YYNGEE. V shed 6 bases and J shed 0 bases, with 14 bases lying between them.

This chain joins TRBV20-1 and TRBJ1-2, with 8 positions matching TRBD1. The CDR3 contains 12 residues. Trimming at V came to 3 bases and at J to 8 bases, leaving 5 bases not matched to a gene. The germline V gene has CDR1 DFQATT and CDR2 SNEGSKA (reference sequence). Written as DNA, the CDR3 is TGCAGTGCTAGTGACAGGGGCGGGGGCTACACCTTC. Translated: CSASDRGGGYTF.

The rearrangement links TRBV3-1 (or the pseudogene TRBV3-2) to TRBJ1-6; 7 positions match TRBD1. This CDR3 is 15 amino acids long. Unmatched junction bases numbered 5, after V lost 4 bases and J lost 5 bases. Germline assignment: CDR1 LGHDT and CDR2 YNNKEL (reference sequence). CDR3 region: CASSPQGGNNSPLHF. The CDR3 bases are TGTGCCAGCAGCCCCCAGGGGGGAAATAATTCACCCCTCCACTTT.

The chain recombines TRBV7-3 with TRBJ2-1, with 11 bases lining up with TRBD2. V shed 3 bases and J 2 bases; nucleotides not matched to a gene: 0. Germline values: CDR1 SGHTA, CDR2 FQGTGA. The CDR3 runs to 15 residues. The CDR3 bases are TGTGCCAGCAGCTTTAGCGGGAGGGCCTACAATGAGCAGTTCTTC. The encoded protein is CASSFSGRAYNEQFF.

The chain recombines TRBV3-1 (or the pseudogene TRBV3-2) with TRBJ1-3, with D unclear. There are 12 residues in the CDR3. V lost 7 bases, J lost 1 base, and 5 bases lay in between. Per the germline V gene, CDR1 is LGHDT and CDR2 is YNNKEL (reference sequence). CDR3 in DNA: TGTGCCAGCACCTCTTCTGGAAACACCATATATTTT. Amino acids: CASTSSGNTIYF.

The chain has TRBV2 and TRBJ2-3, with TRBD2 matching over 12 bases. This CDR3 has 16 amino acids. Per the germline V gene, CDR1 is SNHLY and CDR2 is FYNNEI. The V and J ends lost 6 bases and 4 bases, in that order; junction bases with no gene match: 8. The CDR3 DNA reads TGTGCCAGCAGAGCCGCTAGCGGGGGGGGATCAGATACGCAGTATTTT. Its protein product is CASRAASGGGSDTQYF.

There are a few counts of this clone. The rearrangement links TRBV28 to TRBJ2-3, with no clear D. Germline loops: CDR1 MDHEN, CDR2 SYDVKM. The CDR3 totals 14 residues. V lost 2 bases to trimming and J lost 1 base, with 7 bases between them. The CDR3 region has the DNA TGTGCCAGCAGTTTACTGTTCGGCACAGATACGCAGTATTTT. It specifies CASSLLFGTDTQYF.

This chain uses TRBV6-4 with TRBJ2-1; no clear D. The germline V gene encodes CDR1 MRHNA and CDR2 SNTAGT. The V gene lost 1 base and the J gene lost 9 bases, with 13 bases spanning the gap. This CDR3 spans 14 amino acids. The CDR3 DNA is TGTGCCAGCAGTGACTTCAGCCTGGGATCTGAGCAGTTCTTC. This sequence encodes CASSDFSLGSEQFF.

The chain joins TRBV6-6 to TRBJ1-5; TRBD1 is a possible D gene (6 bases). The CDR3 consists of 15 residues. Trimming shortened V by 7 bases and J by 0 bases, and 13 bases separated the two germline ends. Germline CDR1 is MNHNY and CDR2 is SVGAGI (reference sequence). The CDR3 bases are TGTGCCAGCAATGTACAGGGTATTAGCAATCAGCCCCAGCATTTT. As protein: CASNVQGISNQPQHF.

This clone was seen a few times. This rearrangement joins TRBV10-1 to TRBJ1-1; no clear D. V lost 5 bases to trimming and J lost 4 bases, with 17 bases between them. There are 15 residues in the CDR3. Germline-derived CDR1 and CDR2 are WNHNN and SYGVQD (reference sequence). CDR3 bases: TGCGCCAGCAGTCGAGACGCAGAGCCCGGCACTGAAGCTTTCTTT. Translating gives CASSRDAEPGTEAFF.

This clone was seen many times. The CDR3 here is CAISDQQGRSGHEQYV. The CDR3 bases are TGTGCCATCAGTGATCAACAGGGGCGATCGGGACACGAGCAGTACGTC. The rearrangement uses TRBV10-3 and TRBJ2-7; 7 bases map to TRBD1. The V segment lost 3 bases and the J segment 5 bases; nucleotides outside the gene matches: 13. The CDR3 is 16 amino acids. Germline V gene sequence: CDR1 ENHRY, CDR2 SYGVKD.

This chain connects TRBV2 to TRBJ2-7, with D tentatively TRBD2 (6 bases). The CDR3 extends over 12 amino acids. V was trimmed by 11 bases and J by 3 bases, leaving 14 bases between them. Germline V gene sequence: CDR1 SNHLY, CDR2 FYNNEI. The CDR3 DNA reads TGTGCCTTTTCGGAGGGATACTACGAGCAGTACTTC. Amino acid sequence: CAFSEGYYEQYF.

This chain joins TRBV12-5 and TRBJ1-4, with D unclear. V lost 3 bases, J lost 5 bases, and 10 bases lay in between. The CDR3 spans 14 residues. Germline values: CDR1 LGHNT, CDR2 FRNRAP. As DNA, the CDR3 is TGTGCTAGTGGTTTCGGAGAAGAGAATGAAAAACTGTTTTTT. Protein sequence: CASGFGEENEKLFF.

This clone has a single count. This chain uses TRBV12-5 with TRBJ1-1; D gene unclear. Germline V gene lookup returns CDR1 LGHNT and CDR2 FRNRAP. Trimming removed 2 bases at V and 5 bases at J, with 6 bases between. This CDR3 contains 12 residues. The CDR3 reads CASGLTVTEAFF. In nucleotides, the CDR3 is TGTGCTAGTGGTTTGACCGTGACTGAAGCTTTCTTT.

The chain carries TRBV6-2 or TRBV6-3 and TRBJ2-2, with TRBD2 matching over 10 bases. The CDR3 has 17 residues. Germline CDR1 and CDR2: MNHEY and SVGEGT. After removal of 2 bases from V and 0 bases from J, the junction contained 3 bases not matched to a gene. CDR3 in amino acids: CASSYLLAGANTGELFF. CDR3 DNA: TGTGCCAGCAGTTACCTTCTAGCGGGGGCGAACACCGGGGAGCTGTTTTTT.

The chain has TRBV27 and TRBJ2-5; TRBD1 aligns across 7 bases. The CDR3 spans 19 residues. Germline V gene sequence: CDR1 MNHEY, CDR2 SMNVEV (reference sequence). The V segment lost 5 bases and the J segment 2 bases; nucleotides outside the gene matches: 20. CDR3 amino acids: CASSPRSYLTGWGQETQYF. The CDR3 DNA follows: TGTGCCAGCAGTCCCCGATCATACTTGACAGGGTGGGGGCAAGAGACCCAGTACTTC.

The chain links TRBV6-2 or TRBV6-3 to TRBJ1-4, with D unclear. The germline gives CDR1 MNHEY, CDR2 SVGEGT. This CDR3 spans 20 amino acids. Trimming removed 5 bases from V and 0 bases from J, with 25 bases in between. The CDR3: CASSRRPGLPRATTNEKLFF. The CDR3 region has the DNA TGTGCCAGCAGTCGCCGGCCCGGACTCCCGCGAGCTACAACTAATGAAAAACTGTTTTTT.

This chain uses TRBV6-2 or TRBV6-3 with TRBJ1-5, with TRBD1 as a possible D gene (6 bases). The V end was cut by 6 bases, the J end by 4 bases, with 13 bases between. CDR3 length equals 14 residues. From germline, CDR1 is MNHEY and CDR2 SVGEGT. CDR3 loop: CASSSEGGNQPQHF. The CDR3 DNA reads TGTGCCAGCAGCTCCGAGGGGGGGAATCAGCCCCAGCATTTT.

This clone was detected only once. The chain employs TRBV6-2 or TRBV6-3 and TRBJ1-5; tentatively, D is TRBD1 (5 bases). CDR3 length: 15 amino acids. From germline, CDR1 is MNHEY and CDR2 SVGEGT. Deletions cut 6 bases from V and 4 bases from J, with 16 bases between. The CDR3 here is CASSDRRELNQPQHF. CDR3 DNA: TGTGCCAGCAGCGACAGACGGGAACTAAATCAGCCCCAGCATTTT.

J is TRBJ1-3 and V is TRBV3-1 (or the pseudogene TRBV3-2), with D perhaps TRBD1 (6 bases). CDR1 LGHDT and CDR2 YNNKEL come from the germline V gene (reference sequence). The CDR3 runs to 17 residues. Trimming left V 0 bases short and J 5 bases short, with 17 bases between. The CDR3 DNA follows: TGTGCCAGCAGCCAAGAACGAGGGCAGGGGAGGAGAAACACCATATATTTT. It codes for CASSQERGQGRRNTIYF.

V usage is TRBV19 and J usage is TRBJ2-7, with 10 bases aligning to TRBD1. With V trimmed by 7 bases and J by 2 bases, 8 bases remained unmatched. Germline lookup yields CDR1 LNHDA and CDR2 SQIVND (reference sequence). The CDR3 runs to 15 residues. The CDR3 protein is CASTPNGQGAYEQYF. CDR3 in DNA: TGTGCCAGTACCCCCAACGGACAGGGGGCCTACGAGCAGTACTTC. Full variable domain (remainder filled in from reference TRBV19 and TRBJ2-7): DGGITQSPKYLFRKEGQNVTLSCEQNLNHDAMYWYRQDPGQGLRLIYYSQIVNDFQKGDIAEGYSVSREKKESFPLTVTSAQKNPTAFYLCASTPNGQGAYEQYFGPGTRLTVT.

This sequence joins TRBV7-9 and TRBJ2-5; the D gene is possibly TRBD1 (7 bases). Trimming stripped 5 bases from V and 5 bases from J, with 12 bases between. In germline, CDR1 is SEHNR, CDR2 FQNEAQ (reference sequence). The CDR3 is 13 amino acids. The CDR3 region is CASSPGGLETQYF. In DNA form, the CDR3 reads TGTGCCAGCAGCCCAGGGGGGCTTGAGACCCAGTACTTC.

CDR3 loop: CASSLGGTNYEQYF. The CDR3 DNA sequence: TGTGCCAGCAGCTTAGGAGGGACGAACTACGAGCAGTACTTC. The chain combines TRBV7-2 with TRBJ2-7; D may match TRBD1 or TRBD2 (5 bases each). V was clipped by 1 base and J by 3 bases, with 10 bases between them. Germline assignment: CDR1 SGHTA and CDR2 FQGNSA. The CDR3 loop spans 14 amino acids.

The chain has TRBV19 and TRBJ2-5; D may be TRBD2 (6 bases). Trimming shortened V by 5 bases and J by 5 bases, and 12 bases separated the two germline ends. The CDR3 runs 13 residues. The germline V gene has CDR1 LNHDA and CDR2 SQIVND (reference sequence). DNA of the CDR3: TGTGCCAGTAGTCAAGGAGGGCTTGAGACCCAGTACTTC. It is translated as CASSQGGLETQYF.

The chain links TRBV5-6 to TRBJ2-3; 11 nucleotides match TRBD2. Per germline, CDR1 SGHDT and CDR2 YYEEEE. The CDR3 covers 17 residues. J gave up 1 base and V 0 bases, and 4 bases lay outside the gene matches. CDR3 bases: TGTGCCAGCAGCTTGGCCGGGACTAGCGGCCGCACAGATACGCAGTATTTT. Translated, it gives CASSLAGTSGRTDTQYF.